This T cell receptor (beta chain) was profiled in a study of T-cell reconstitution after alpha-beta-depleted transplantation in children. This clonotype has at least ten counts. Preparing the TCRbeta library involved the use of unique molecular identifiers. In TCRdb, the PCR reads were re-called with MiXCR into one record per CDR3 protein. The table lists some 250,000 distinct CDR3 sequences, about 12% of them singletons, with over 2% in the top ten. With 3 bases removed from V and 3 bases from J, the gap between germline ends came to 10 bases. CDR1 SGDLS and CDR2 YYNGEE come from the germline V gene. This CDR3 is 13 amino acids long.

Sequenced material: PBMCs from the stem cell graft donor, taken from the stem cell graft. This chain joins TRBV9 and TRBJ2-7; D possibly corresponds to TRBD1 (6 bases). The receptor was derived from a human donor who donated a stem cell graft to a child with acute lymphoblastic leukemia. The CDR3 loop is CASSDGDIYEQYF. The CDR3, as DNA: TGTGCCAGCAGCGACGGGGACATCTACGAGCAGTACTTC.